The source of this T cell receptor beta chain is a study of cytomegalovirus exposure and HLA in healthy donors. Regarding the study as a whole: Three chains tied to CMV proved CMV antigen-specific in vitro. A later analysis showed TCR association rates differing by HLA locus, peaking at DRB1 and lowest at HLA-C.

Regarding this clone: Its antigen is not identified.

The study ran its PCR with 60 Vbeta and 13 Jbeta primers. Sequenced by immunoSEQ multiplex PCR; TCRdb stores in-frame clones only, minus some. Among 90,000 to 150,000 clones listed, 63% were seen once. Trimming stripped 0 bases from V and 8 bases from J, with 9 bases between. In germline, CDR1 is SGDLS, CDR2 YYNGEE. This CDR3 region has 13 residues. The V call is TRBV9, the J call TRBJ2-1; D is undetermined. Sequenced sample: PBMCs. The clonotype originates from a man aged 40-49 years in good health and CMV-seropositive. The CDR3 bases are TGTGCCAGCAGCGTAGACGGTACAGATGAGCAGTTCTTC. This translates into CASSVDGTDEQFF.